This T cell receptor beta chain was recorded in a study of OX40 agonist ivuxolimab in advanced cancers. At the level of the study: Patients were infused with ivuxolimab every 2 weeks at 0.01 to 10 mg/kg. Study results and limitations: Circulating CD4+ and CD8+ T cells showed clonal expansion by week 6 at 0.1 to 3.0 mg/kg.

Germline CDR1 reads SGHAT; CDR2 reads FQNNGV. The CDR3 loop spans 14 amino acids. V gave up 3 bases and J gave up 5 bases, with 14 bases separating them. Remarks on this clone: Its antigen remains unidentified.

The data were produced by immunoSEQ multiplex PCR, yet TCRdb's version contains in-frame clones alone and is incomplete. Among some 50,000 clones listed, around 94% were seen once. The receptor was isolated from an adult with an advanced solid tumor such as melanoma, head and neck, liver or kidney cancer. The starting material was CD4+ or CD8+ T cells sorted from blood, obtained in a trial of the OX40 agonist ivuxolimab. The J gene is TRBJ2-7, the V gene TRBV11-2; D gene unclear. CDR3 nucleotide sequence: TGTGCCAGCAGCTTCTTAGCCGTAACGGACGAGCAGTACTTC. Protein sequence: CASSFLAVTDEQYF.